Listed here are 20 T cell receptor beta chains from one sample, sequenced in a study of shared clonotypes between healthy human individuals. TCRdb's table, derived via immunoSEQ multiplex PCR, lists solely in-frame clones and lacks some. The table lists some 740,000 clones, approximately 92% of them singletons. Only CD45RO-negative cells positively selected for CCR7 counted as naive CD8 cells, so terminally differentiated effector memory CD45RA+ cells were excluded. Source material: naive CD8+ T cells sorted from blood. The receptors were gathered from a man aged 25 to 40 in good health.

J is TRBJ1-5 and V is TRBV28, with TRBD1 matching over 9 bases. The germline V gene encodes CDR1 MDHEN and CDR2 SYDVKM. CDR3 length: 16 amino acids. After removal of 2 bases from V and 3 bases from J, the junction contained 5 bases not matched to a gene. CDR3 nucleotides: TGTGCCAGCAGTTTACAGGGACAGGGTTACAATCAGCCCCAGCATTTT. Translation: CASSLQGQGYNQPQHF.

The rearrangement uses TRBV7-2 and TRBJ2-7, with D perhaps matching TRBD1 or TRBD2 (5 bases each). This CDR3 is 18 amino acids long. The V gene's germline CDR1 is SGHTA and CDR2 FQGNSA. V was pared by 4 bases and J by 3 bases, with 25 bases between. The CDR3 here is CASSSTSRSREWDYEQYF. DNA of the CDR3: TGTGCCAGCAGCTCAACGTCACGATCCAGGGAGTGGGACTACGAGCAGTACTTC. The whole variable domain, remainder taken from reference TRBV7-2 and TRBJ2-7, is GAGVSQSPSNKVTEKGKDVELRCDPISGHTALYWYRQSLGQGLEFLIYFQGNSAPDKSGLPSDRFSAERTGGSVSTLTIQRTQQEDSAVYLCASSSTSRSREWDYEQYFGPGTRLTVT.

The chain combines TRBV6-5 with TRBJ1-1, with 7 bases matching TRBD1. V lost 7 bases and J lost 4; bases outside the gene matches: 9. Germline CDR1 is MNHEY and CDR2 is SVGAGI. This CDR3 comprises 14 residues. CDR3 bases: TGTGCCAGCACTGCAAAGACAGGGAGCACTGAAGCTTTCTTT. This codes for CASTAKTGSTEAFF.

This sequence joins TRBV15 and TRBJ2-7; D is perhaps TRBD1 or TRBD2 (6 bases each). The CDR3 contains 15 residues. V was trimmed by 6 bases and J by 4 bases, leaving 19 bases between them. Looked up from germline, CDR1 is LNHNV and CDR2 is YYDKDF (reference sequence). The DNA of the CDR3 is TGTGCCACCAGAGACAGGCCCCTAGGAGGGTACGAGCAGTACTTC. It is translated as CATRDRPLGGYEQYF.

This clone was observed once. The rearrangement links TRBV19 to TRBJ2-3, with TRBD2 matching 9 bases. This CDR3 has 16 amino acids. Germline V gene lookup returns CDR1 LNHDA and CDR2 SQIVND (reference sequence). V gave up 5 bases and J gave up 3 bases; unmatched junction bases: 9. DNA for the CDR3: TGTGCCAGTAGTCTATTAGCGGGAGTGGGGACAGATACGCAGTATTTT. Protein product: CASSLLAGVGTDTQYF.

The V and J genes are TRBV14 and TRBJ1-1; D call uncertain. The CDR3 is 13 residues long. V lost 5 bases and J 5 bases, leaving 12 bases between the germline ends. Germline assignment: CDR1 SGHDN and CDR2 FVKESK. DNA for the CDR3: TGTGCCAGCAGCTCTCGAACGCAAACTGAAGCTTTCTTT. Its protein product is CASSSRTQTEAFF.

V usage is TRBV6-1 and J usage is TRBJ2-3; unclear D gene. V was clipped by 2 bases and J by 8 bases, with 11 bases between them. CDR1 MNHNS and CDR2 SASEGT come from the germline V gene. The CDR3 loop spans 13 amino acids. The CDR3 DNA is TGTGCCAGCAGTGAACCCAATACGGGTACGCAGTATTTT. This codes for CASSEPNTGTQYF.

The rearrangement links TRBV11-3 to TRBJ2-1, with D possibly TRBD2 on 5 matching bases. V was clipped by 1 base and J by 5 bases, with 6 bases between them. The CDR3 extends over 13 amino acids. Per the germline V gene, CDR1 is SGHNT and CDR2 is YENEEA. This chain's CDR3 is CASSLALDNEQFF. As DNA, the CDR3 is TGTGCCAGCAGCTTAGCACTAGACAATGAGCAGTTCTTC.

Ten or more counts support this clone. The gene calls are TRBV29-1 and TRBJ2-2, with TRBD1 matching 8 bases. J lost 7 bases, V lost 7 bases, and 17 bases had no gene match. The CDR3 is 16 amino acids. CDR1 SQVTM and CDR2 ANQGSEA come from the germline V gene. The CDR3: CSAEDRDKGLHGELFF. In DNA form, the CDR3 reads TGCAGCGCAGAGGACAGGGATAAGGGGCTACACGGGGAGCTGTTTTTT.

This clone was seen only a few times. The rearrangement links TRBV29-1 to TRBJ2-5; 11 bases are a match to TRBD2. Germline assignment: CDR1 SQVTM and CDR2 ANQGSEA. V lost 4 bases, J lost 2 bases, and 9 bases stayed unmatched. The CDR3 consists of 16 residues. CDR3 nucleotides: TGCAGCGTTGCGTTGGCTAGCGGGAGGCTACAAGAGACCCAGTACTTC. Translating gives CSVALASGRLQETQYF.

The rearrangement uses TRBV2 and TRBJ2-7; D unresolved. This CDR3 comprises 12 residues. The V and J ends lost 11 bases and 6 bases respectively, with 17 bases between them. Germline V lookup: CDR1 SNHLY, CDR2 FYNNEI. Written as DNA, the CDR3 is TGTGCCGCTACCGCACCCTTGGGCGAGCAGTACTTC. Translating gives CAATAPLGEQYF.

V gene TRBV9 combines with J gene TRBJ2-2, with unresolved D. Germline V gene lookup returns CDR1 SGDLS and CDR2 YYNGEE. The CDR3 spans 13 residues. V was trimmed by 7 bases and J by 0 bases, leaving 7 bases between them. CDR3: CASEKTNTGELFF. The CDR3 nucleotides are TGTGCCAGCGAGAAAACGAACACCGGGGAGCTGTTTTTT.

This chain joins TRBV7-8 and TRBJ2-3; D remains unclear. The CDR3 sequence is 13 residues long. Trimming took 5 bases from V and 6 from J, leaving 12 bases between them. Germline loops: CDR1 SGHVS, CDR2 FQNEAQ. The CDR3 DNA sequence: TGTGCCAGCAGCCGCCGAGGCCCGGATACGCAGTATTTT. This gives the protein CASSRRGPDTQYF.

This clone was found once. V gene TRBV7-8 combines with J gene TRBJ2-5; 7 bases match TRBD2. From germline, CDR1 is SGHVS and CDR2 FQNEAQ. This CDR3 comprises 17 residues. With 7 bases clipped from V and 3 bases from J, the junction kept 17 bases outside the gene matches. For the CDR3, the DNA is TGTGCCAGCACTTTCTTTTGGGAGGGCGAATCCAAAGAGACCCAGTACTTC. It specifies CASTFFWEGESKETQYF.

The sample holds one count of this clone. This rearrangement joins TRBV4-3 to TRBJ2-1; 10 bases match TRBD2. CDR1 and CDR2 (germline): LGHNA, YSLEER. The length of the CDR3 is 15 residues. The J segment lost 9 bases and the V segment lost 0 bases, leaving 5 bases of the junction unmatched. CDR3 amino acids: CASSQDRLAGVEQFF. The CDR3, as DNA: TGCGCCAGCAGCCAAGATAGGCTAGCGGGAGTTGAGCAGTTCTTC.

The CDR3 loop reads CASSFPVGRESRDYNEQFF. The CDR3 bases are TGTGCCAGCAGTTTCCCCGTCGGTCGCGAGTCGCGGGATTACAATGAGCAGTTCTTC. V is TRBV28 and J is TRBJ2-1; weak D call: TRBD2 (6 bases). Germline CDR1 MDHEN, CDR2 SYDVKM. This CDR3 has 19 amino acids. Trimming took off 3 bases at V and 4 bases at J, with 25 bases between the two ends.

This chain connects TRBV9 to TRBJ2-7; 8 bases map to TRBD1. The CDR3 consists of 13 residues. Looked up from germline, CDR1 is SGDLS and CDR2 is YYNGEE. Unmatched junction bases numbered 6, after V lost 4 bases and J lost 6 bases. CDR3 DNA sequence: TGTGCCAGCAGCCCAGGGGGCATGGGCGAGCAGTACTTC. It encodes CASSPGGMGEQYF.

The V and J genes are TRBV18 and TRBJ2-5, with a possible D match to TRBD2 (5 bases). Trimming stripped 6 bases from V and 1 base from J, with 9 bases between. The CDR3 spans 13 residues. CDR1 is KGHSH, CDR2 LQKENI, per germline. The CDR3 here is CASSRTGQETQYF. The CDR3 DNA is TGTGCCAGCTCTCGGACTGGCCAAGAGACCCAGTACTTC. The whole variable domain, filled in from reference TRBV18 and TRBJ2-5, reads NAGVMQNPRHLVRRRGQEARLRCSPMKGHSHVYWYRQLPEEGLKFMVYLQKENIIDESGMPKERFSAEFPKEGPSILRIQQVVRGDSAAYFCASSRTGQETQYFGPGTRLLVL.

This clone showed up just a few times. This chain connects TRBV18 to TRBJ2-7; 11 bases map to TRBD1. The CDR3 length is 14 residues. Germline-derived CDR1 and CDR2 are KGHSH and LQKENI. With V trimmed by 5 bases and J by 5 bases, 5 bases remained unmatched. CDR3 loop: CASSAWDRGNEQYF. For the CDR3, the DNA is TGTGCCAGCTCAGCATGGGACAGGGGGAACGAGCAGTACTTC.

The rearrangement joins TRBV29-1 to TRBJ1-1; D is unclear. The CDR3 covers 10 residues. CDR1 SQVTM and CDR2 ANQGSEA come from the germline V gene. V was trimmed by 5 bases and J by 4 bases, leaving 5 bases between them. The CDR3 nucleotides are TGCAGCGTTCTTTCCACTGAAGCTTTCTTT. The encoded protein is CSVLSTEAFF.